These T cell receptor beta chains were read from a single sample in a study of blood T cell repertoires in COVID-19. Clones were read by immunoSEQ multiplex PCR, and TCRdb kept only the in-frame ones, dropping some. The sample has more than 200,000 clones, more than 75% seen once. Sequences were obtained from peripheral blood. The receptors come from a woman aged 60 to 75 with COVID-19, enrolled during active disease. Both conserved end residues are part of each CDR3. D genes are given only for firm matches. Clone size is not always given. Where it is, it says once, few, many or a class for expanded clones.

>NA|NA|TRBJ1-2|TRBV6-5
TGTGCCAGCGGGGCGGAGCTGGTATTCTCCTATGGCTACACCTTC
CASGAELVFSYGYTF
>NA|TRBD2|TRBJ2-7|TRBV19
TGTGCCAGTAGTGCGGGACTAGCGGGAGCGGACGAGCAGTACTTC
CASSAGLAGADEQYF
>NA|TRBD1|TRBJ2-4|TRBV7-9
TGTGCCAGCAGACCGAGACAGGGAAAGGAAGAAAACATTCAGTACTTC
CASRPRQGKEENIQYF
>NA|TRBD2|TRBJ2-5|TRBV7-9
TGTGCCAGCAGGACTAGCGGGAGGGCCGTCCAAGAGACCCAGTACTTC
CASRTSGRAVQETQYF
>NA|TRBD1|TRBJ1-6|TRBV30
TGTGCCTGGAGTACAGGGGGCGTTTCGCCCCTCCACTTT
CAWSTGGVSPLHF
>NA|NA|TRBJ2-7|TRBV6-1
TGTGCCAGCAGTGGGATAGGTTGGCGGGAAGTGCTCTACGAGCAGTACTTC
CASSGIGWREVLYEQYF
>NA|NA|TRBJ2-1|TRBV30
TGTGCCTGGAGCCCGGGACTCGACGAGCAGTTCTTC
CAWSPGLDEQFF
>NA|TRBD1|TRBJ1-5|TRBV5-1
TGCGCCAGCAGCTTGGATGGACAGGGAAGCAATCAGCCCCAGCATTTT
CASSLDGQGSNQPQHF
>NA|TRBD2|TRBJ2-7|TRBV5-4
TGTGCCAGCAGCCACGGGACTAGCGGGTCTAGCCCCTACGAGCAGTACTTC
CASSHGTSGSSPYEQYF
>many|NA|TRBJ1-3|TRBV7-9
TGTGCCAGCAGCCCCGTAAACTCTGGAAACACCATATATTTT
CASSPVNSGNTIYF
>NA|TRBD1|TRBJ1-5|TRBV4-2
TGTGCCAGCAGCAAGGCCGGGACAGCCAGCAATCAGCCCCAGCATTTT
CASSKAGTASNQPQHF
>NA|TRBD1|TRBJ2-7|TRBV3-1/TRBV3-2
TGTGCCAGCAGCCCCCGGGGACAGGGTGGCGAGCAGTACTTC
CASSPRGQGGEQYF
>NA|NA|TRBJ1-1|TRBV20-1
TGCAGCCTCCCCGGGGGGACTGAAGCTTTCTTT
CSLPGGTEAFF
>NA|NA|TRBJ2-2|TRBV5-4
TGTGCCAGCAGTTATTACCGTGGGGCAGGGATCACCGGGGAGCTGTTTTTT
CASSYYRGAGITGELFF
>NA|TRBD2|TRBJ2-6|TRBV4-1
TGCGCCAGCAGCCAAGGATCTAGCGGCTCTGGGGCCAACGTCCTGACTTTC
CASSQGSSGSGANVLTF
>few|NA|TRBJ2-7|TRBV20-1
TGCAGTGCTGAGGAGGTCTACGAGCAGTACTTC
CSAEEVYEQYF
>NA|NA|TRBJ2-7|TRBV6-5
TGTGCCAGCAGTTACTCGATCCAGCGCGAGCAGTACTTC
CASSYSIQREQYF
>few|NA|TRBJ1-1|TRBV7-9
TGTGCCAGCAGCGCGTGGCGGGGGCCCACTGAAGCTTTCTTT
CASSAWRGPTEAFF
>NA|NA|TRBJ1-1|TRBV6-2/TRBV6-3
TGTGCCAGCAGTTACTACCGACCCCCGGGGGGACGGACGAACACTGAAGCTTTCTTT
CASSYYRPPGGRTNTEAFF
>NA|NA|TRBJ2-7|TRBV6-1
TGTGCCAGCAGTGAAGTTGTAGGAGCCTACGAGCAGTACTTC
CASSEVVGAYEQYF
>NA|TRBD1|TRBJ2-7|TRBV7-9
TGTGCCAGCAGCGATCCCGGGACAGCCTACTACGAGCAGTACTTC
CASSDPGTAYYEQYF
>NA|TRBD1|TRBJ2-1|TRBV30
TGTGCCTGGAGAGGCTTGGGACAGAAAAGTTCCTACAATGAGCAGTTCTTC
CAWRGLGQKSSYNEQFF
>NA|NA|TRBJ2-3|TRBV5-1
TGCGCCAGCAGGGAGGGTCTCTTGGATACGCAGTATTTT
CASREGLLDTQYF
>NA|NA|TRBJ2-2|TRBV29-1
TGCAGCGGGGGACAGAACACCGGGGAGCTGTTTTTT
CSGGQNTGELFF
>NA|TRBD1|TRBJ1-5|TRBV6-1
TGTGCCAGCAGTGAGGACAGGTATAGCAATCAGCCCCAGCATTTT
CASSEDRYSNQPQHF
>NA|TRBD1|TRBJ2-2|TRBV5-4
TGTGCCAGCAGCCCTGGACAGGGGGCTAACGGGGAGCTGTTTTTT
CASSPGQGANGELFF
>NA|TRBD1|TRBJ1-1|TRBV29-1
TGCAGCGGGAACAGGGGTCTCAAGAACACTGAAGCTTTCTTT
CSGNRGLKNTEAFF
>NA|TRBD2|TRBJ2-7|TRBV27
TGTGCCAGCATCGCTACGGGACTAGCGGGAGGCTCCTACGAGCAGTACTTC
CASIATGLAGGSYEQYF
>NA|NA|TRBJ2-2|TRBV19
TGTGCCAGTAGTATGGGGCAGAACACCGGGGAGCTGTTTTTT
CASSMGQNTGELFF
>NA|TRBD1|TRBJ2-7|TRBV9
TGTGCCAGCAGCGCTACCGGGACAGGGGGTTACGAGCAGTACTTC
CASSATGTGGYEQYF
>NA|TRBD2|TRBJ2-7|TRBV5-1
TGCGCCAGCAGCTTGAATGTACAGCCGGGACTAGCGGTCTCCTACGAGCAGTACTTC
CASSLNVQPGLAVSYEQYF
>NA|TRBD1|TRBJ2-1|TRBV25-1
TGTGCCAGCAGTGCCACGACAGGGAAACGGTTCTTC
CASSATTGKRFF
>NA|TRBD2|TRBJ2-4|TRBV7-8
TGTGCCAGCAGCCCCCTAGCGGGAGCCCCGGCCAAAAACATTCAGTACTTC
CASSPLAGAPAKNIQYF
>few|NA|TRBJ1-1|TRBV4-1
TGCGCCAGCAGACGAGGGCCCACTGAAGCTTTCTTT
CASRRGPTEAFF
>NA|TRBD1|TRBJ2-1|TRBV24-1
TGTGCCACCAGTGAACGGACAGGGCAACTTGAGCAGTTCTTC
CATSERTGQLEQFF
>NA|NA|TRBJ2-3|TRBV6-6
TGTGCCAGCAGCATCTGGAGAGGGAGTACAGATACGCAGTATTTT
CASSIWRGSTDTQYF
>NA|TRBD2|TRBJ2-5|TRBV28
TGTGCCAGCAGTTCGCTTCTTCAACTAGCGAGAAAAGAGACCCAGTACTTC
CASSSLLQLARKETQYF
>NA|NA|TRBJ2-2|TRBV27
TGTGCCAGCAGTTTCCGCCCGGGCACCGGGGAGCTGTTTTTT
CASSFRPGTGELFF
>NA|TRBD1|TRBJ2-1|TRBV19
TGTGCCAGTAGTATAATTCGGGGGACAGGGGTGAGGAATGAGCAGTTCTTC
CASSIIRGTGVRNEQFF
>NA|TRBD2|TRBJ2-7|TRBV5-4
TGTGCCAGCAGCGGAAGCGGGAGGAGCTCCTACGAGCAGTACTTC
CASSGSGRSSYEQYF
>NA|TRBD1|TRBJ1-6|TRBV10-1
TGCGCCAGCAGTGGCAAGGGGGCGATTTCACCCCTCCACTTT
CASSGKGAISPLHF
>once|TRBD2|TRBJ2-7|TRBV2
TGTGCCAGCAGTGGGCTAGCGGGAGGTCCCTACGAGCAGTACTTC
CASSGLAGGPYEQYF
>NA|NA|TRBJ1-4|TRBV29-1
TGCAGCGTTGGGCAGGTTTTGAATGAAAAACTGTTTTTT
CSVGQVLNEKLFF
>NA|NA|TRBJ2-7|TRBV21-1
TGTGCCAGCAGCAACCGGGACAGGGGGCGTCGGGAGCAGTACTTC
CASSNRDRGRREQYF
>NA|NA|TRBJ1-1|TRBV28
TGTGCCAGCAGTGGGCCGCTTGGGGGCATGAACACTGAAGCTTTCTTT
CASSGPLGGMNTEAFF